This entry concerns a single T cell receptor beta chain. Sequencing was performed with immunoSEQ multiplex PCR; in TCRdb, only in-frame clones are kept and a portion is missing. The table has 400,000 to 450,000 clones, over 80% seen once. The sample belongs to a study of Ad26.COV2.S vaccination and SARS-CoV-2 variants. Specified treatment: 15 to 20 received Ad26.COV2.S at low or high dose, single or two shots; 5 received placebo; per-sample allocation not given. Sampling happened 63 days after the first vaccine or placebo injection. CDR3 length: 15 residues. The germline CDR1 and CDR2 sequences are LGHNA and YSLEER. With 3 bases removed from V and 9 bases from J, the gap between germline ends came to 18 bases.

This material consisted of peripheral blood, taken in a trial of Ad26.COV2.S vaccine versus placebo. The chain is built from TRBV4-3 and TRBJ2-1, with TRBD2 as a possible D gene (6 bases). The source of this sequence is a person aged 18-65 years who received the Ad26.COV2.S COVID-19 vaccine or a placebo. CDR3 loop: CASSHGFLRGGEQFF. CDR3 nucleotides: TGCGCCAGCAGCCATGGCTTTTTGCGGGGTGGTGAGCAGTTCTTC.